These 20 T cell receptor beta chains were all obtained from the same sample, sequenced in a study of vaccination and CD4 T cells after COVID-19. The Oncomine TCR Beta short-read assay was what sequenced the DNA obtained from cultured CD4+ T cells. MiXCR was run by TCRdb on the PCR reads, yielding one entry per CDR3 protein. The data show roughly 18,000 distinct CDR3 sequences, about 50% seen once. Their cognate antigens are unknown. Noted treatment: roughly 11-day PBMC culture with coronavirus spike peptide pools or control peptides (ViraFEST assay). The material sequenced was CD4+ T cells from blood, cultured in vitro, taken before SARS-CoV-2 vaccination. The source of these receptors is a human donor who had recovered from COVID-19.

This chain links TRBV7-3 with TRBJ2-1, with 8 bases matching TRBD2. Germline trimming cut 5 bases from V and 2 bases from J; bases unmatched to any gene: 5. From germline, CDR1 is SGHTA and CDR2 FQGTGA. This CDR3 region has 15 residues. CDR3 loop: CASSPTSETYNEQFF. CDR3 nucleotides: TGTGCCAGCAGCCCGACTAGCGAGACCTACAATGAGCAGTTCTTC.

The chain employs TRBV10-3 and TRBJ1-5; D unclear. V gave up 2 bases and J gave up 2 bases, with 1 base separating them. Germline loops: CDR1 ENHRY, CDR2 SYGVKD. The CDR3 is 12 amino acids. CDR3 nucleotide sequence: TGTGCCATCAGTGAGGGCAATCAGCCCCAGCATTTT. Its protein is CAISEGNQPQHF.

This chain uses TRBV18 with TRBJ1-2; a weak D match, TRBD1 (5 bases). The V gene's germline CDR1 is KGHSH and CDR2 LQKENI. The CDR3 runs to 13 residues. V lost 6 bases and J lost 5, with 13 bases in between. DNA for the CDR3: TGTGCCAGCTCCGCCGGGACGGAGTATGGCTACACCTTC. It translates to CASSAGTEYGYTF.

The rearrangement joins TRBV2 to TRBJ2-7; either TRBD1 or TRBD2 may supply D (5 bases each). Trimming removed 4 bases at V and 6 bases at J, with 13 bases between. Germline CDR1 SNHLY, CDR2 FYNNEI. The CDR3 consists of 13 residues. CDR3 sequence reads: CASSAGFGGEQYF. The CDR3 DNA sequence: TGTGCCAGCAGTGCAGGGTTTGGAGGCGAGCAGTACTTC.

The CDR3 spells CASSERVGAVGNQPQHF. For the CDR3, the DNA is TGTGCCAGCAGTGAACGTGTGGGGGCGGTGGGCAATCAGCCCCAGCATTTT. V gene TRBV6-1 combines with J gene TRBJ1-5; a weak D match, TRBD1 (6 bases). Trimming removed 2 bases from V and 2 bases from J, with 16 bases in between. Germline V gene lookup returns CDR1 MNHNS and CDR2 SASEGT. The length of the CDR3 is 17 residues.

V gene TRBV27 combines with J gene TRBJ1-5, with 10 bases lining up with TRBD1. Trimming removed 5 bases from V and 7 bases from J; junction bases left unmatched: 14. The CDR3 spans 17 residues. Germline assignment: CDR1 MNHEY and CDR2 SMNVEV (reference sequence). The CDR3 here is CASSTQMTGGQEQPQHF. CDR3 DNA sequence: TGTGCCAGCAGTACACAAATGACAGGGGGCCAGGAACAGCCCCAGCATTTT.

The chain employs TRBV7-9 and TRBJ1-1; no definite D call. Germline lookup yields CDR1 SEHNR and CDR2 FQNEAQ (reference sequence). The V and J ends lost 2 bases and 1 base respectively, with 8 bases between them. This CDR3 spans 14 amino acids. The CDR3, as DNA: TGTGCCAGCAGCTTAAGTACACCGAACACTGAAGCTTTCTTT. Amino acid sequence: CASSLSTPNTEAFF.

V usage is TRBV19 and J usage is TRBJ2-3; no clear D. This CDR3 is built from 13 residues. V was clipped by 4 bases and J by 0 bases, with 5 bases between them. Germline V gene lookup returns CDR1 LNHDA and CDR2 SQIVND (reference sequence). CDR3 sequence: CASSRVSTDTQYF. In nucleotides, the CDR3 is TGTGCCAGTAGTAGGGTTAGCACAGATACGCAGTATTTT. Combining the CDR3 with reference TRBV19 and TRBJ2-3 gives the whole variable domain DGGITQSPKYLFRKEGQNVTLSCEQNLNHDAMYWYRQDPGQGLRLIYYSQIVNDFQKGDIAEGYSVSREKKESFPLTVTSAQKNPTAFYLCASSRVSTDTQYFGPGTRLTVL.

This clonotype was detected only a few times. The chain uses TRBV27 and TRBJ1-5, with 7 bases lining up with TRBD1. Germline CDR1 and CDR2: MNHEY and SMNVEV (reference sequence). This CDR3 is built from 18 residues. The trim removed 5 bases at V and 0 bases at J, leaving 13 bases unmatched. CDR3 DNA: TGTGCCAGCAGTATGACCCGGGGACAGAGTAATAGCAATCAGCCCCAGCATTTT. Protein: CASSMTRGQSNSNQPQHF.

A few counts support this clonotype. The chain links TRBV7-3 to TRBJ2-7; D is uncertain. The CDR3 runs to 13 residues. From germline, CDR1 is SGHTA and CDR2 FQGTGA. V was cut by 1 base and J by 6 bases, with 10 bases left in between. CDR3 bases: TGTGCCAGCAGCTTAAACTCCGGGTCCGAGCAGTACTTC. Translation gives CASSLNSGSEQYF.

A few counts support this clonotype. CDR3 residues: CASSIVNQPQHF. The CDR3 DNA follows: TGTGCCAGTAGTATAGTGAACCAGCCCCAGCATTTT. The V call is TRBV19, the J call TRBJ1-5; the D is unclear. The CDR3 length is 12 residues. CDR1 LNHDA and CDR2 SQIVND come from the germline V gene (reference sequence). Trimming removed 1 base at V and 7 bases at J, with 5 bases between.

This clonotype was detected only a few times. V gene TRBV2 combines with J gene TRBJ2-3, with D unclear. CDR1 is SNHLY, CDR2 FYNNEI, per germline. This CDR3 contains 15 residues. The V gene lost 2 bases and the J gene lost 2 bases, with 11 bases spanning the gap. As DNA, the CDR3 is TGTGCCAGCAGTGAAATTAGCTTTAACACAGATACGCAGTATTTT. Translation gives CASSEISFNTDTQYF.

V is TRBV6-5 and J is TRBJ1-2; D not certain. Germline CDR1 reads MNHEY; CDR2 reads SVGAGI. Trimming shortened V by 0 bases and J by 8 bases, and 19 bases separated the two germline ends. This CDR3 has 16 amino acids. The CDR3 here is CASSYSRVQIPGGYTF. The DNA for the CDR3 is TGTGCCAGCAGTTACTCGAGGGTCCAGATCCCCGGGGGCTACACCTTC.

The V and J genes are TRBV28 and TRBJ2-2; D gene uncertain. With 4 bases removed from V and 4 bases from J, the gap between germline ends came to 10 bases. The CDR3 is made up of 14 amino acids. The V gene's germline CDR1 is MDHEN and CDR2 SYDVKM. This CDR3 reads CASSYADPTGELFF. CDR3 sequence (DNA): TGTGCCAGCAGTTACGCAGACCCCACCGGGGAGCTGTTTTTT.

The table lists this clonotype with a few counts. J is TRBJ1-6 and V is TRBV6-5, with D unresolved. Germline V lookup: CDR1 MNHEY, CDR2 SVGAGI. V lost 2 bases and J 0 bases, leaving 14 bases between the germline ends. The CDR3 is 18 amino acids. In DNA, the CDR3 is TGTGCCAGCAGTTACCGTCGGACCGCAGACTCCTATAATTCACCCCTCCACTTT. Amino acid sequence: CASSYRRTADSYNSPLHF.

The chain joins TRBV12-3 or TRBV12-4 to TRBJ2-2; no firm D call. Deletions cut 2 bases from V and 6 bases from J, with 13 bases between. The CDR3 has 15 amino acids. CDR3 sequence reads: CASSLRTAQSGELFF. As DNA, the CDR3 is TGTGCCAGCAGTTTAAGGACGGCGCAGTCCGGGGAGCTGTTTTTT.

The V gene is TRBV28, the J gene TRBJ1-1; unclear D gene. There are 13 residues in the CDR3. V was trimmed by 8 bases and J by 2 bases, leaving 12 bases between them. Per the germline V gene, CDR1 is MDHEN and CDR2 is SYDVKM. CDR3: CASLFGSNTEAFF. The CDR3 nucleotides are TGTGCCAGCCTGTTTGGATCTAACACTGAAGCTTTCTTT.

Details on this clonotype: At one end, the junction sequence differs from germline, possibly due to a read error. The V and J genes are TRBV10-3 and TRBJ2-5, with D uncertain. Germline V gives CDR1 ENHRY, CDR2 SYGVKD. The CDR3 consists of 15 residues. Written as DNA, the CDR3 is TGTGCCATCAGTGAGTCGATTTCTGGGGAAGAAACCCAGTACTTC. It codes for CAISESISGEETQYF.

This clonotype was observed a few times. The chain recombines TRBV7-9 with TRBJ2-7, with 7 positions matching TRBD2. The trim removed 2 bases at V and 2 bases at J, leaving 6 bases unmatched. In germline, CDR1 is SEHNR, CDR2 FQNEAQ (reference sequence). CDR3 length: 15 residues. The CDR3 nucleotides read TGTGCCAGCAGCTTACAGGGACTAACCGCCTACGAGCAGTACTTC. This translates into CASSLQGLTAYEQYF.

This clonotype turned up a few times. The gene calls are TRBV7-9 and TRBJ2-7; perhaps TRBD1 as D (5 bases). Deletions cut 0 bases from V and 1 base from J, with 7 bases between. The germline V gene has CDR1 SEHNR and CDR2 FQNEAQ (reference sequence). The CDR3 is 14 residues long. In DNA, the CDR3 is TGTGCCAGCAGCTTAGCACAGGTTTCCTACGAGCAGTACTTC. The encoded protein is CASSLAQVSYEQYF.